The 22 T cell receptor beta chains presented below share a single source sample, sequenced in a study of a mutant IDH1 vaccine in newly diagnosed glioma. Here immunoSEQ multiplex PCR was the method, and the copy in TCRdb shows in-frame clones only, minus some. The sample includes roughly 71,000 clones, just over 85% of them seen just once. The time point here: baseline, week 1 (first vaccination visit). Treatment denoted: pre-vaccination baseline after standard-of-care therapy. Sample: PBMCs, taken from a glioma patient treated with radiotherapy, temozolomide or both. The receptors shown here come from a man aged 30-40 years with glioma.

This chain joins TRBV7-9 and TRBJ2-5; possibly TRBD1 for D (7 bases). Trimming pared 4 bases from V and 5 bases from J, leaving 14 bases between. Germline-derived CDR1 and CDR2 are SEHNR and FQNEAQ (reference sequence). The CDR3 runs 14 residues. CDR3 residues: CASSSGGGGETQYF. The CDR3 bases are TGTGCCAGCAGCTCAGGAGGGGGCGGGGAGACCCAGTACTTC.

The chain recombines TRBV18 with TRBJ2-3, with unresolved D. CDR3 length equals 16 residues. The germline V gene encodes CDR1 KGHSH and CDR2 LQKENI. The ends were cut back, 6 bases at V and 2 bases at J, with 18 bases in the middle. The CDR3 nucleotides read TGTGCCAGCTCTCCCGGGTCGGCTAGGGACACAGATACGCAGTATTTT. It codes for CASSPGSARDTDTQYF.

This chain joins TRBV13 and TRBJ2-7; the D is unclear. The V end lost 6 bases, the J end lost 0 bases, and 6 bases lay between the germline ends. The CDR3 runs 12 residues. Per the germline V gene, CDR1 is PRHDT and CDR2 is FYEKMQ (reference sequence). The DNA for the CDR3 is TGTGCCAGCAGTTATGCCTCCTACGAGCAGTACTTC. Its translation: CASSYASYEQYF.

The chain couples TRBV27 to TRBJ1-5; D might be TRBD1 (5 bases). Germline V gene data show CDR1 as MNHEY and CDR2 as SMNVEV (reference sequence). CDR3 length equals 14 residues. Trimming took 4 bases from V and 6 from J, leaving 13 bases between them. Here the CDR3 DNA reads TGTGCCAGCAGTTCTTTGAACGGGGGTCAGCCCCAGCATTTT. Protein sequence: CASSSLNGGQPQHF.

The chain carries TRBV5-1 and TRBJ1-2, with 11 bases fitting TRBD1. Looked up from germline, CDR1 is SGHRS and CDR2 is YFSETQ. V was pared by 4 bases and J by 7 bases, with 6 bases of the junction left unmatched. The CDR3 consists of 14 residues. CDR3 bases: TGCGCCAGCAGCAAGCGGACAGGGGGCTCTGGCTACACCTTC. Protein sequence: CASSKRTGGSGYTF.

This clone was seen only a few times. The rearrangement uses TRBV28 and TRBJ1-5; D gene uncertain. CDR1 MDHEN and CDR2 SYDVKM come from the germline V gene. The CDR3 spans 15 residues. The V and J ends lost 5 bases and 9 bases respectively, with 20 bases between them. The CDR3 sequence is CASSLSRQGIRPQHF. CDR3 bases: TGTGCCAGCAGTCTATCCAGACAAGGTATAAGGCCCCAGCATTTT.

CDR3 region: CASRLDRGHTEAFF. CDR3 nucleotide sequence: TGTGCCAGCAGGCTAGACAGGGGCCACACTGAAGCTTTCTTT. The rearrangement uses TRBV7-9 and TRBJ1-1, with 8 bases fitting TRBD1. This CDR3 spans 14 amino acids. The junction had 6 bases not matched to a gene; V was cut back by 6 bases and J by 3 bases. The germline gives CDR1 SEHNR, CDR2 FQNEAQ (reference sequence).

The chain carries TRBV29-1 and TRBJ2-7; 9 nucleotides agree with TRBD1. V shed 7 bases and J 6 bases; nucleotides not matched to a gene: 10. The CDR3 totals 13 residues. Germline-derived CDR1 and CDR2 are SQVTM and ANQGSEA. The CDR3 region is CSDKRTGDGEQYF. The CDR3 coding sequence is TGCAGCGATAAAAGGACAGGGGATGGCGAGCAGTACTTC.

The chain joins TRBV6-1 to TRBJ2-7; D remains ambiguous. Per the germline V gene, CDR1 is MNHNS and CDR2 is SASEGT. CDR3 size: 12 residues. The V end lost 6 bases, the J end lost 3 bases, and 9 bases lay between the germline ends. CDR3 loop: CASRESYYEQYF. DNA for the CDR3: TGTGCCAGCAGGGAAAGTTACTACGAGCAGTACTTC.

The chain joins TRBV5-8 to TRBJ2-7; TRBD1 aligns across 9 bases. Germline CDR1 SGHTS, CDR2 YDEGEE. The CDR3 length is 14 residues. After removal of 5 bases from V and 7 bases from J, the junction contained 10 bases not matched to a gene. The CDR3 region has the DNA TGTGCCAGCAGGAGGCGGGACAGGGTGTGGGAGCAGTACTTC. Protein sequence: CASRRRDRVWEQYF.

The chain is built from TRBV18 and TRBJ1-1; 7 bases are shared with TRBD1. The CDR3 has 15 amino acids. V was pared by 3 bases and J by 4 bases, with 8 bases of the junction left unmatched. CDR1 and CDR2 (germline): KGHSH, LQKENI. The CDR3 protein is CASSPLIRGATEAFF. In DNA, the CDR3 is TGTGCCAGCTCACCCCTTATCAGGGGGGCCACTGAAGCTTTCTTT.

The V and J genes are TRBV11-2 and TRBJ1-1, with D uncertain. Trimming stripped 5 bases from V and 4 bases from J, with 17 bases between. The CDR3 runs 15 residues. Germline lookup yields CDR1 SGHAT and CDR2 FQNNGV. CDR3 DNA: TGTGCCAGCAGCACAGCGGCACCCTGGGGCACTGAAGCTTTCTTT. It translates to CASSTAAPWGTEAFF.

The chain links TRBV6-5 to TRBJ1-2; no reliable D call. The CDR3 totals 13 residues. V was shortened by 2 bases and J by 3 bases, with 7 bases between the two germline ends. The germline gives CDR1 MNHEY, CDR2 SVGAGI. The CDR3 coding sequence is TGTGCCAGCAGTTACAAGGGCTACTATGGCTACACCTTC. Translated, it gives CASSYKGYYGYTF.

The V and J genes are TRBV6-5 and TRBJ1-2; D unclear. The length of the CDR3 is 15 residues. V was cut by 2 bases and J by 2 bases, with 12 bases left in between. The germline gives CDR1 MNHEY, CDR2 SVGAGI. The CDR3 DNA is TGTGCCAGCAGTTACGGCCAGAGAAAAAACTATGGCTACACCTTC. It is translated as CASSYGQRKNYGYTF.

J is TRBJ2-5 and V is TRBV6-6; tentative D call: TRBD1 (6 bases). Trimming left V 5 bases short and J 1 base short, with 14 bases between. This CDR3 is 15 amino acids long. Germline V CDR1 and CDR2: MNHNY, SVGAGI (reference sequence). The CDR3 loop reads CASSPDRLIQETQYF. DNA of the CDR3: TGTGCCAGCAGTCCAGACAGGTTAATCCAAGAGACCCAGTACTTC.

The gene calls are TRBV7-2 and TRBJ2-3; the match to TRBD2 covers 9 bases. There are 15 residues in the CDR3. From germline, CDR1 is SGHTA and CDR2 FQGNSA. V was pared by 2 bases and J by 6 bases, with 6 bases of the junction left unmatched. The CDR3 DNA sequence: TGTGCCAGCAGCTTAAAGGGCGGGGGGGCGGATACGCAGTATTTT. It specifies CASSLKGGGADTQYF.

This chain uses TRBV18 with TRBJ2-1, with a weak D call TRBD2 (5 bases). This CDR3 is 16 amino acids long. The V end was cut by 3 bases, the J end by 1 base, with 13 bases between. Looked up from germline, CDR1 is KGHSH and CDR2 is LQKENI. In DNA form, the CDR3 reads TGTGCCAGCTCACCTCTCCCCGGGGTTTCCTACAATGAGCAGTTCTTC. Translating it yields CASSPLPGVSYNEQFF.

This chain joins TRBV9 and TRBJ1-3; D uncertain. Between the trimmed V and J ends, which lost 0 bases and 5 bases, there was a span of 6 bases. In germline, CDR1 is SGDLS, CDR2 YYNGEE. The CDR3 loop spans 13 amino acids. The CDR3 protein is CASSVENRNTIYF. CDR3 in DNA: TGTGCCAGCAGCGTAGAAAATAGAAACACCATATATTTT.

Written as DNA, the CDR3 is TGTGCCAGCAGTGAATTCGGGGGGCTAGAGACCCAGTACTTC. Encoded protein: CASSEFGGLETQYF. V and J are TRBV25-1 and TRBJ2-5; perhaps TRBD2 as D (7 bases). The CDR3 is 14 residues long. Germline V lookup: CDR1 MGHDK, CDR2 SYGVNS. Trimming shortened V by 1 base and J by 4 bases, and 10 bases separated the two germline ends.

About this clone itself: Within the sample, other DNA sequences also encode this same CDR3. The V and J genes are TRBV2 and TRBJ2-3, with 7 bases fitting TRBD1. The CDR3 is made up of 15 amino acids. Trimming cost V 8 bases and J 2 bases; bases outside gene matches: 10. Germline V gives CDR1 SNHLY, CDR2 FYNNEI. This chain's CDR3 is CASGKTGWNTDTQYF. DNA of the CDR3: TGTGCCAGCGGCAAGACAGGGTGGAACACAGATACGCAGTATTTT.

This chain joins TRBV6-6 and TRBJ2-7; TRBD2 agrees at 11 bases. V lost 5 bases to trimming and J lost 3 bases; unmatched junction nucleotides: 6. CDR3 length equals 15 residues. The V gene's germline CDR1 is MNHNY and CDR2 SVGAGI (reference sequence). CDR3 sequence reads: CASSPGLAENYEQYF. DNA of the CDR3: TGTGCCAGCAGTCCGGGACTAGCGGAGAACTACGAGCAGTACTTC.

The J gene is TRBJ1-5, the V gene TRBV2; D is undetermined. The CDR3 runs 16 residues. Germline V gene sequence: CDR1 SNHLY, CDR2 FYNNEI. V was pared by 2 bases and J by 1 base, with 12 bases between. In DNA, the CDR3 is TGTGCCAGCAGTGAACGAGTAGGGTACAGCAATCAGCCCCAGCATTTT. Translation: CASSERVGYSNQPQHF.